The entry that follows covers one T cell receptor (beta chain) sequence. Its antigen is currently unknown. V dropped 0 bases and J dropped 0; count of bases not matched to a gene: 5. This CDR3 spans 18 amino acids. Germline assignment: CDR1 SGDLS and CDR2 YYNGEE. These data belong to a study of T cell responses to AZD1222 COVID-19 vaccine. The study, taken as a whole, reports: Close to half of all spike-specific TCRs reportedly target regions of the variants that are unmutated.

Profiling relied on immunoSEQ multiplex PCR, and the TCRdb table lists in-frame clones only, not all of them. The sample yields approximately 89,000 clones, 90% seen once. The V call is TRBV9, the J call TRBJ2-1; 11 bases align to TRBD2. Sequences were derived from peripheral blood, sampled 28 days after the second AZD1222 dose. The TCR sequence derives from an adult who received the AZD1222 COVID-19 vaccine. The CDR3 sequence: CASSVVVSGGVSYNEQFF. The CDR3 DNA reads TGTGCCAGCAGCGTAGTCGTTAGCGGGGGGGTCTCCTACAATGAGCAGTTCTTC.